These 20 T cell receptor beta chains were sequenced from one sample in a study of blood T cells in healthy people across ages (dated by TCRdb to about 2015). Library creation used 5' RACE. These reads were obtained on an Illumina HiSeq 2500. A second about 6 to 11 cycle PCR used a sample-barcoded 5' primer and a J-beta primer mix. TCRdb trimmed public reads at Q25 via fastp, called clones via MiXCR and kept in-frame beta chains. Each CDR3 protein appears once, grouped with its most common genes and DNA. The sample contains about 1 million distinct CDR3 sequences, more than 35% of them found a single time. Approximately 20% of the sample lies in the top ten. Sequences were obtained from blood. The receptors originated from a woman aged 55-69 years in good health.

The chain couples TRBV27 to TRBJ2-1, with D unresolved. This CDR3 contains 14 residues. Germline CDR1 is MNHEY and CDR2 is SMNVEV (reference sequence). Between the trimmed V and J ends, which lost 0 bases and 4 bases, there was a span of 7 bases. CDR3 bases: TGTGCCAGCAGTTTATCGACTCCTTACAATGAGCAGTTCTTC. Translated: CASSLSTPYNEQFF.

This sequence joins TRBV15 and TRBJ2-3, with 9 bases identical to TRBD1. V gave up 0 bases and J gave up 4 bases; unmatched junction bases: 8. Germline V gene lookup returns CDR1 LNHNV and CDR2 YYDKDF (reference sequence). This CDR3 region has 17 residues. As DNA, the CDR3 is TGTGCCACCAGCAGAGATTGGGTCGGGACAGGGTCAGATACGCAGTATTTT. This gives the protein CATSRDWVGTGSDTQYF. The full variable domain, in which reference TRBV15 and TRBJ2-3 provide the parts outside the CDR3, is DAMVIQNPRYQVTQFGKPVTLSCSQTLNHNVMYWYQQKSSQAPKLLFHYYDKDFNNEADTPDNFQSRRPNTSFCFLDIRSPGLGDTAMYLCATSRDWVGTGSDTQYFGPGTRLTVL.

This clonotype appeared a few times. The junction and the germline gene differ at one end; a read error may be behind it. The V and J genes are TRBV20-1 and TRBJ2-4, with a weak D call TRBD2 (5 bases). The germline V gene encodes CDR1 DFQATT and CDR2 SNEGSKA (reference sequence). The CDR3 has 14 residues. CDR3 coding DNA: TGCAGCGCTACGGGGTACGTAGCCAAAAACATTCAGTACTTC. It encodes CSATGYVAKNIQYF.

The chain joins TRBV20-1 to TRBJ2-1; TRBD2 agrees at 10 bases. V trimming: 1 base; J trimming: 7 bases; junction bases outside the gene matches: 4. This CDR3 spans 14 amino acids. From germline, CDR1 is DFQATT and CDR2 SNEGSKA (reference sequence). DNA for the CDR3: TGCAGTGCTAGAGTAGGGGGACTAGCGAATGAGCAGTTCTTC. Protein product: CSARVGGLANEQFF.

In regard to this clonotype: A much larger clone lies one base from this, so it may be a read error. The J gene is TRBJ2-5, the V gene TRBV11-1; TRBD2 aligns across 8 bases. The length of the CDR3 is 14 residues. CDR1 and CDR2 from the germline V gene are SGHAT and FQDESV (reference sequence). CDR3 nucleotide sequence: TGTGCCAGCAGCTTGGGACTAGGACGCGAGACCCGGTACTTC. Protein: CASSLGLGRETRYF. The full variable domain, its missing parts supplied by reference TRBV11-1 and TRBJ2-5, is EAEVAQSPRYKITEKSQAVAFWCDPISGHATLYWYRQILGQGPELLVQFQDESVVDDSQLPKDRFSAERLKGVDSTLKIQPAELGDSAMYLCASSLGLGRETRYFGPGTRLLVL.

The chain employs TRBV11-2 and TRBJ2-1, with 10 nucleotides matching TRBD2. Germline values: CDR1 SGHAT, CDR2 FQNNGV. CDR3 length equals 16 residues. V was clipped by 5 bases and J by 8 bases; unmatched bases: 12. CDR3 sequence reads: CASSLGLAVEGDEQFF. In nucleotides, the CDR3 is TGTGCCAGCAGCCTCGGACTAGCGGTAGAGGGCGATGAGCAGTTCTTC.

The CDR3 DNA reads as TGTGCCAGCAGCTTTAAGTGGGGGCCGGGACAGGGAGACTACGAGCAGTACTTC. It translates to CASSFKWGPGQGDYEQYF. The chain combines TRBV7-4 with TRBJ2-7, with 9 bases matching TRBD1. The length of the CDR3 is 18 residues. J gave up 3 bases and V 3 bases, and 15 bases lay outside the gene matches. Per the germline V gene, CDR1 is SGHVT and CDR2 is SQSDAQ.

Points on this clonotype: One end of the junction varies from germline; a read error may be responsible. The V call is TRBV9, the J call TRBJ2-7; no clear D. CDR3 length equals 12 residues. Germline V lookup: CDR1 SGDLS, CDR2 YYNGEE. The CDR3 region has the DNA TGTGCCAGCAACGTAGAAATCTACGAGCAGTACTTC. It yields the protein CASNVEIYEQYF.

The chain uses TRBV15 and TRBJ2-1; 10 nucleotides line up with TRBD2. CDR1 LNHNV and CDR2 YYDKDF come from the germline V gene (reference sequence). The CDR3 is made up of 17 amino acids. V shed 0 bases, J shed 4 bases, and the junction held 6 bases outside the gene matches. The CDR3 DNA follows: TGTGCCACCAGCAGAGATTGGAGGACTAGCGGATACAATGAGCAGTTCTTC. It codes for CATSRDWRTSGYNEQFF.

Details on this clonotype: This CDR3 is missing its conserved last phenylalanine or tryptophan, likely due to a read error. The chain uses TRBV20-1 and TRBJ2-7; 7 bases match TRBD1. J was trimmed by 2 bases and V by 1 base; bases with no gene match: 8. The germline V gene has CDR1 DFQATT and CDR2 SNEGSKA (reference sequence). The CDR3 totals 15 residues. The CDR3 DNA is TGCAGTGCTAGAGCCCCGGGACAGAAAACCTACGAGCAGTACTTA. It specifies CSARAPGQKTYEQYL.

V and J are TRBV27 and TRBJ1-5, with D perhaps matching TRBD1 (5 bases). This CDR3 comprises 14 residues. Per the germline V gene, CDR1 is MNHEY and CDR2 is SMNVEV (reference sequence). Trimming took off 5 bases at V and 3 bases at J, with 11 bases between the two ends. The CDR3 sequence: CASSRRRDNQPQHF. CDR3 nucleotides: TGTGCCAGCAGTAGGCGCAGGGACAATCAGCCCCAGCATTTT.

V and J are TRBV2 and TRBJ2-1; 10 bases line up with TRBD2. CDR3 size: 15 residues. Trimming at V came to 4 bases and at J to 2 bases, leaving 2 bases not matched to a gene. CDR1 is SNHLY, CDR2 FYNNEI, per germline. CDR3 in DNA: TGTGCCAGCAGTGTAGCGGGAGGAACCTACAATGAGCAGTTCTTC. Translation gives CASSVAGGTYNEQFF.

V gene TRBV5-1 combines with J gene TRBJ2-5, with 7 bases matching TRBD1. Losses at the gene ends were 2 bases for V and 8 bases for J; bases not matched to a gene: 12. CDR1 and CDR2 (germline): SGHRS, YFSETQ. CDR3 length equals 15 residues. In DNA form, the CDR3 reads TGCGCCAGCAGCTTTGACAGGGCTAAGGTAGCCACCCAGTACTTC. Translated: CASSFDRAKVATQYF.

This clonotype was counted at least ten times. The chain combines TRBV7-8 with TRBJ2-7; tentatively, D is TRBD2 (5 bases). The germline gives CDR1 SGHVS, CDR2 FQNEAQ. The V gene lost 4 bases and the J gene lost 3 bases, with 16 bases spanning the gap. The CDR3 consists of 15 residues. The CDR3 nucleotides read TGTGCCAGCAGCTCAACGAGCGGCGCAGGCTACGAGCAGTACTTC. Its translation: CASSSTSGAGYEQYF.

This chain connects TRBV19 to TRBJ2-1, with 10 bases lining up with TRBD2. Germline CDR1 LNHDA, CDR2 SQIVND (reference sequence). V lost 7 bases, J lost 6 bases, and 3 bases stayed unmatched. The CDR3 is 13 residues long. The CDR3 reads CASKGLASNEQFF. CDR3 nucleotide sequence: TGTGCCAGTAAGGGACTAGCGAGCAATGAGCAGTTCTTC.

This clonotype was counted only a few times. This chain links TRBV20-1 with TRBJ2-5; 10 positions agree with TRBD2. The J call is in doubt because the DNA end fits TRBJ2-7 better. Germline assignment: CDR1 DFQATT and CDR2 SNEGSKA (reference sequence). The CDR3 consists of 17 residues. The CDR3 bases are TGCAGTGCTAGCCCCGCTAGCGGGAGATACCGAATCTACGAGCAGTACTTC. It yields the protein CSASPASGRYRIYEQYF.

J is TRBJ2-7 and V is TRBV30; 10 bases are shared with TRBD1. V was clipped by 8 bases and J by 7 bases; unmatched bases: 5. The length of the CDR3 is 11 residues. Germline CDR1 and CDR2: GTSNPN and SVGIG (reference sequence). This CDR3 reads CAATGGNEQYF. The CDR3 nucleotides are TGTGCCGCGACAGGGGGCAATGAGCAGTACTTC.

In this sample, this clonotype turned up a few times. The CDR3: CASSLYPSDSNTDTQYF. The CDR3 coding sequence is TGTGCCAGCAGCTTATATCCATCGGACTCCAACACAGATACGCAGTATTTT. This chain uses TRBV11-2 with TRBJ2-3, with D perhaps TRBD2 (5 bases). Trimming shortened V by 2 bases and J by 2 bases, and 17 bases separated the two germline ends. The V gene's germline CDR1 is SGHAT and CDR2 FQNNGV. The CDR3 is 17 residues long.

As for this clonotype: This clone may be a read error of a much larger clone one base away. This sequence joins TRBV6-6 and TRBJ2-7, with unresolved D. This CDR3 is built from 11 residues. The V gene lost 4 bases and the J gene lost 7 bases, with 8 bases spanning the gap. Germline V gene lookup returns CDR1 MNHNY and CDR2 SVGAGI (reference sequence). The CDR3 loop reads CASSCNREQYF. CDR3 nucleotide sequence: TGTGCCAGCAGTTGCAACCGGGAGCAGTACTTC.

This clonotype was observed a handful of times. The V gene is TRBV12-5, the J gene TRBJ2-1; the D is unclear. This CDR3 is 11 amino acids long. Trimming pared 6 bases from V and 7 bases from J, leaving 7 bases between. Germline loops: CDR1 LGHNT, CDR2 FRNRAP. CDR3 protein: CASGPGNEQFF. CDR3 nucleotide sequence: TGTGCTAGTGGCCCAGGAAATGAGCAGTTCTTC.